Shown below are 23 T cell receptor beta chains from a single sample sequenced in a study of T-cell reconstitution after alpha-beta-depleted transplantation in children. Preparing the TCRbeta library involved the use of unique molecular identifiers. TCRdb called the PCR reads again in MiXCR, with one record for every CDR3 protein. The sample has about 170,000 distinct CDR3 sequences, 11% seen once. The sequenced sample was PBMCs, obtained before TCRalphabeta/CD19-depleted stem cell transplant. Receptor source: a boy aged 2 to 10 with acute myeloid leukemia, due to receive a stem cell transplant.

This clonotype was found many times. The V gene is TRBV6-5, the J gene TRBJ1-1, with a possible D match to TRBD1 (5 bases). CDR1 is MNHEY and CDR2 is SVGAGI in the germline V gene. The CDR3 spans 14 residues. The V and J ends lost 0 bases and 5 bases respectively, with 10 bases between them. CDR3 sequence: CASSYSRGRTEAFF. Here the CDR3 DNA reads TGTGCCAGCAGTTACTCTCGGGGGAGGACTGAAGCTTTCTTT.

This clonotype was seen at least ten times. The genes are TRBV18 and TRBJ1-3, with D maybe TRBD1 (6 bases). The V gene lost 6 bases and the J gene lost 4 bases, with 16 bases spanning the gap. The CDR3 has 15 residues. CDR1 and CDR2 from the germline V gene are KGHSH and LQKENI. Here the CDR3 DNA reads TGTGCCAGCTCTCTTACTGGACAGCAAGGAAACACCATATATTTT. It translates to CASSLTGQQGNTIYF.

This clonotype has ten or more counts. The junction does not match germline at one end; this may be a read error. This chain connects TRBV5-1 to TRBJ2-1, with D maybe TRBD2 (6 bases). Germline V gene sequence: CDR1 SGHRS, CDR2 YFSETQ. This CDR3 has 14 amino acids. This CDR3 reads CASSLERVDNEQFF. CDR3 DNA sequence: TGCGCCAGCAGTTTGGAGCGGGTAGACAATGAGCAGTTCTTC.

At least ten counts were recorded for this clonotype. The V gene is TRBV12-3 or TRBV12-4, the J gene TRBJ1-5, with D tentatively TRBD1 (5 bases). Trimming pared 2 bases from V and 0 bases from J, leaving 14 bases between. This CDR3 has 17 residues. The CDR3 sequence: CASSLRQGDYSNQPQHF. As DNA, the CDR3 is TGTGCCAGCAGTTTAAGGCAGGGCGACTATAGCAATCAGCCCCAGCATTTT.

This clonotype was recorded many times. The chain joins TRBV12-3 or TRBV12-4 to TRBJ1-6, with D unclear. The CDR3 spans 17 residues. The V gene lost 6 bases and the J gene lost 10 bases, with 25 bases spanning the gap. The CDR3 nucleotides are TGTGCCAGCAGCGCAATCGCAATCGGCGCAGGAGAATCACCCCTCCACTTT. Protein product: CASSAIAIGAGESPLHF.

This clonotype showed up many times. The CDR3 DNA is TGTGCCAGCAGAGGGACAGGGTACGAGCAGTACGTC. It translates to CASRGTGYEQYV. The gene calls are TRBV12-3 or TRBV12-4 and TRBJ2-7; TRBD1 aligns across 9 bases. V dropped 6 bases and J dropped 4; count of bases not matched to a gene: 1. CDR3 length: 12 amino acids.

This clonotype was seen many times. V is TRBV27 and J is TRBJ2-1, with 9 nucleotides matching TRBD2. This CDR3 spans 17 amino acids. The junction had 12 bases not matched to a gene; V was cut back by 6 bases and J by 3 bases. Germline CDR1 MNHEY, CDR2 SMNVEV (reference sequence). CDR3 in DNA: TGTGCCAGCAGGGGGACCGGCTTAGCGGGGGACTACAATGAGCAGTTCTTC. Translated: CASRGTGLAGDYNEQFF.

This clonotype was found many times. The V and J genes are TRBV20-1 and TRBJ2-7; D gene unclear. The CDR3 covers 12 residues. CDR1 DFQATT and CDR2 SNEGSKA come from the germline V gene (reference sequence). With 0 bases removed from V and 3 bases from J, the gap between germline ends came to 6 bases. In nucleotides, the CDR3 is TGCAGTGCTAGAGATCCAAGCTACGAGCAGTACTTC. Protein sequence: CSARDPSYEQYF.

The chain combines TRBV4-2 with TRBJ2-7; 8 bases align to TRBD2. This CDR3 contains 15 residues. V trimming: 4 bases; J trimming: 0 bases; junction bases outside the gene matches: 5. CDR1 is LGHNA, CDR2 YNFKEQ, per germline. CDR3 sequence: CASSPREASSYEQYF. The CDR3 bases are TGTGCCAGCAGCCCGCGGGAGGCCAGCTCCTACGAGCAGTACTTC.

Of note for this clonotype: This may come from a read error, since a much larger clone is one base off. Here the CDR3 omits its conserved ending phenylalanine or tryptophan, so a read error is the likely source. V is TRBV5-1 and J is TRBJ1-4; weak D call: TRBD1 (6 bases). From germline, CDR1 is SGHRS and CDR2 YFSETQ. CDR3 length: 13 residues. V lost 6 bases to trimming and J lost 4 bases, with 10 bases between them. The CDR3 region has the DNA TGCGCCAGCAAAGGGGGGGATAATGAAAAACTGTTTTCT. Protein sequence: CASKGGDNEKLFS.

In its sample, this clonotype was seen many times. The chain links TRBV7-9 to TRBJ1-6; 10 positions agree with TRBD1. The V gene's germline CDR1 is SEHNR and CDR2 FQNEAQ (reference sequence). This CDR3 region has 14 residues. V lost 6 bases to trimming and J lost 9 bases; unmatched junction nucleotides: 5. The CDR3 loop is CASRSDRGFSPLHF. CDR3 DNA sequence: TGTGCCAGCAGGTCGGACAGGGGGTTTTCACCCCTCCACTTT.

This clonotype was detected only a few times. The rearrangement uses TRBV3-1 and TRBJ2-7; unclear D gene. CDR3 length: 12 residues. V shed 2 bases and J shed 1 base, with 3 bases lying between them. CDR1 and CDR2 from the germline V gene are LGHDT and YNNKEL (reference sequence). CDR3 sequence reads: CASSQISYEQYF. CDR3 DNA: TGTGCCAGCAGCCAAATTTCCTACGAGCAGTACTTC.

This clonotype appeared many times. The chain carries TRBV5-1 and TRBJ2-1, with TRBD1 matching over 9 bases. This CDR3 comprises 16 residues. V shed 4 bases, J shed 8 bases, and the junction held 13 bases outside the gene matches. The germline gives CDR1 SGHRS, CDR2 YFSETQ. This CDR3 is CASSGSQLQGADEQFF. In DNA, the CDR3 is TGCGCCAGCAGCGGCTCACAACTACAGGGGGCCGATGAGCAGTTCTTC.

This clonotype was counted many times. For the CDR3, the DNA is TGTGCCACCAGCCTTGGCAGGGAATACAATGAGCAGTTCTTC. It is translated as CATSLGREYNEQFF. The chain links TRBV15 to TRBJ2-1, with D perhaps TRBD1 (5 bases). CDR3 length equals 14 residues. The ends were cut back, 5 bases at V and 4 bases at J, with 12 bases in the middle. CDR1 LNHNV and CDR2 YYDKDF come from the germline V gene (reference sequence).

This clonotype was detected many times. The chain has TRBV7-8 and TRBJ1-1, with D possibly being TRBD1 (6 bases). In germline, CDR1 is SGHVS, CDR2 FQNEAQ. The CDR3 contains 15 residues. V shed 3 bases and J shed 4 bases, with 15 bases lying between them. Here the CDR3 reads CASSFQGSWTTEAFF. Written as DNA, the CDR3 is TGTGCCAGCAGCTTCCAGGGGTCGTGGACCACTGAAGCTTTCTTT.

This clonotype was picked up many times. The V gene is TRBV12-3 or TRBV12-4, the J gene TRBJ2-3; 8 bases line up with TRBD1. The V segment lost 1 base and the J segment 3 bases; nucleotides outside the gene matches: 0. The CDR3 has 14 residues. The CDR3 here is CASSLGTGTDTQYF. CDR3 in DNA: TGTGCCAGCAGTTTAGGGACAGGGACAGATACGCAGTATTTT.

This clonotype came up many times. The chain joins TRBV28 to TRBJ1-5; no reliable D call. Germline assignment: CDR1 MDHEN and CDR2 SYDVKM. The CDR3 totals 15 residues. The V and J ends lost 7 bases and 4 bases respectively, with 17 bases between them. The DNA for the CDR3 is TGTGCCAGCACTCGTTTATACTCGCCAAATCAGCCCCAGCATTTT. It translates to CASTRLYSPNQPQHF.

This clonotype was detected ten times or more. The V gene is TRBV4-2, the J gene TRBJ1-1; no firm D call. V lost 2 bases to trimming and J lost 8 bases, with 12 bases between them. This CDR3 comprises 13 residues. Germline V CDR1 and CDR2: LGHNA, YNFKEQ. The CDR3 DNA sequence: TGTGCCAGCAGCCAAACAAACACGAGAGAAGCTTTCTTT. It codes for CASSQTNTREAFF.

The genes are TRBV7-9 and TRBJ2-1, with TRBD1 matching 9 bases. CDR3 size: 15 residues. The germline CDR1 and CDR2 sequences are SEHNR and FQNEAQ (reference sequence). V shed 5 bases, J shed 3 bases, and the junction held 5 bases outside the gene matches. The CDR3 here is CASSETGGDYNEQFF. Written as DNA, the CDR3 is TGTGCCAGCAGCGAAACAGGGGGCGACTACAATGAGCAGTTCTTC.

With respect to this clonotype: Possible read error: a much larger clone is one base away. In nucleotides, the CDR3 is TGTGCCAGCAGTCACAGGGGTGATTATGGCGACACCTTC. Translated: CASSHRGDYGDTF. J is TRBJ1-2 and V is TRBV12-3 or TRBV12-4, with 7 bases that match TRBD1. This CDR3 comprises 13 residues.

This clonotype was counted many times. The chain joins TRBV6-1 to TRBJ2-1, with a weak D call TRBD2 (5 bases). Trimming shortened V by 5 bases and J by 0 bases, and 11 bases separated the two germline ends. CDR3 length: 15 amino acids. The germline gives CDR1 MNHNS, CDR2 SASEGT. The CDR3 sequence: CASSRAEYSYNEQFF. The CDR3 region has the DNA TGTGCCAGCAGTCGAGCGGAATACTCCTACAATGAGCAGTTCTTC.

Many counts were recorded for this clonotype. This chain uses TRBV11-2 with TRBJ2-1, with TRBD2 matching over 9 bases. The CDR3 totals 16 residues. The germline V gene has CDR1 SGHAT and CDR2 FQNNGV. J lost 0 bases, V lost 8 bases, and 8 bases had no gene match. CDR3 protein: CASGWRGGSSYNEQFF. Here the CDR3 DNA reads TGTGCCAGCGGGTGGCGGGGGGGAAGCTCCTACAATGAGCAGTTCTTC.

Ten or more counts support this clonotype. V and J are TRBV29-1 and TRBJ1-1, with D unresolved. The germline gives CDR1 SQVTM, CDR2 ANQGSEA. V was pared by 8 bases and J by 6 bases, with 4 bases between. This CDR3 has 8 amino acids. The CDR3 spells CSIPEAFF. The CDR3 DNA follows: TGCAGCATCCCTGAAGCTTTCTTT.